A single sample is the source of the 22 T cell receptor beta chains below, sequenced in a study of identifying expanded T cells in peripheral blood. The method was immunoSEQ multiplex PCR; TCRdb's version includes in-frame clones alone and lacks a portion of them. Of approximately 110,000 clones listed, around nine tenths were seen once; the top ten hold 16%. Sequenced: blood. These receptors were obtained from a person aged 18 to 75 in good health.

The chain is built from TRBV6-5 and TRBJ2-5; the D gene could be TRBD1 or TRBD2 (5 bases each). Germline-derived CDR1 and CDR2 are MNHEY and SVGAGI. This CDR3 is 14 amino acids long. Deletions cut 0 bases from V and 5 bases from J, with 10 bases between. The CDR3, as DNA: TGTGCCAGCAGTTACTCTTGGGGCGGGGAGACCCAGTACTTC. This sequence encodes CASSYSWGGETQYF.

V usage is TRBV11-3 and J usage is TRBJ2-5; D gene uncertain. Germline-derived CDR1 and CDR2 are SGHNT and YENEEA. There are 13 residues in the CDR3. Trimming stripped 5 bases from V and 5 bases from J, with 12 bases between. This CDR3 reads CASSRAEGETQYF. The CDR3 DNA is TGTGCCAGCAGCCGCGCAGAAGGGGAGACCCAGTACTTC.

This clone has ten or more counts. This chain links TRBV6-5 with TRBJ1-6, with D hard to call. This CDR3 has 15 residues. V lost 0 bases and J lost 10, with 13 bases in between. Germline lookup yields CDR1 MNHEY and CDR2 SVGAGI. CDR3 nucleotide sequence: TGTGCCAGCAGTTACTCGGGCAGCGTAAACTCACCCCTCCACTTT. Residues: CASSYSGSVNSPLHF.

The rearrangement uses TRBV6-5 and TRBJ1-3; D possibly corresponds to TRBD1 (6 bases). CDR1 and CDR2 from the germline V gene are MNHEY and SVGAGI. This CDR3 contains 15 residues. The V and J ends lost 6 bases and 0 bases respectively, with 12 bases between them. The CDR3 reads CASRATGRSGNTIYF. The CDR3 DNA is TGTGCCAGCAGGGCAACAGGGCGCTCTGGAAACACCATATATTTT.

The gene calls are TRBV5-1 and TRBJ2-1, with a tentative D call TRBD2 (5 bases). Germline CDR1 reads SGHRS; CDR2 reads YFSETQ. The ends were cut back, 0 bases at V and 0 bases at J, with 7 bases in the middle. The CDR3 has 15 residues. The CDR3 here is CASSLVGSSYNEQFF. The CDR3 DNA sequence: TGCGCCAGCAGCTTGGTAGGGAGCTCCTACAATGAGCAGTTCTTC.

The rearrangement joins TRBV19 to TRBJ1-5, with 7 bases that match TRBD1. V shed 5 bases and J 5 bases; nucleotides not matched to a gene: 6. CDR1 is LNHDA and CDR2 is SQIVND in the germline V gene (reference sequence). CDR3 length: 14 residues. The DNA for the CDR3 is TGTGCCAGTAGTTCAGGGGGAGGGTATCAGCCCCAGCATTTT. The encoded protein is CASSSGGGYQPQHF.

This sequence joins TRBV7-2 and TRBJ1-3, with D perhaps matching TRBD1 (6 bases). The germline V gene has CDR1 SGHTA and CDR2 FQGNSA. This CDR3 has 14 residues. V lost 5 bases and J 4 bases, leaving 12 bases between the germline ends. CDR3 bases: TGTGCCAGCAGCCTCAGACAGGACGGAAACACCATATATTTT. The encoded protein is CASSLRQDGNTIYF.

The CDR3 coding sequence is TGTGCCAGCAGTTTTACAGGGGCGAACACCGGGGAGCTGTTTTTT. Translating it yields CASSFTGANTGELFF. The chain couples TRBV28 to TRBJ2-2; 7 bases fit TRBD1. The V and J ends lost 3 bases and 0 bases, in that order; junction bases with no gene match: 1. Per the germline V gene, CDR1 is MDHEN and CDR2 is SYDVKM. The length of the CDR3 is 15 residues.

The rearrangement joins TRBV27 to TRBJ2-3; D might be TRBD2 (5 bases). The CDR3 consists of 14 residues. CDR1 and CDR2 (germline): MNHEY, SMNVEV (reference sequence). V lost 1 base and J 0 bases, leaving 5 bases between the germline ends. This chain's CDR3 is CASSLWESTDTQYF. CDR3 DNA: TGTGCCAGCAGTTTATGGGAGAGCACAGATACGCAGTATTTT.

The V call is TRBV6-5, the J call TRBJ2-3; possible D gene TRBD1, 6 bases. Germline V gene lookup returns CDR1 MNHEY and CDR2 SVGAGI. The CDR3 runs to 13 residues. Trimming removed 5 bases at V and 5 bases at J, with 11 bases between. CDR3 nucleotide sequence: TGTGCCAGCAGTGCCTCGACAGGAGATACGCAGTATTTT. Its translation is CASSASTGDTQYF.

The chain has TRBV11-2 and TRBJ2-7; D is ambiguous. CDR3 length: 15 residues. Germline V lookup: CDR1 SGHAT, CDR2 FQNNGV. The V and J ends lost 0 bases and 2 bases respectively, with 11 bases between them. This chain's CDR3 is CASSLEAGPPYEQYF. The CDR3 DNA follows: TGTGCCAGCAGCTTAGAGGCAGGTCCCCCCTACGAGCAGTACTTC.

The chain couples TRBV12-5 to TRBJ2-3, with TRBD2 identical over 8 bases. V lost 3 bases to trimming and J lost 1 base; unmatched junction nucleotides: 12. The CDR3 consists of 18 residues. Germline-derived CDR1 and CDR2 are LGHNT and FRNRAP. As DNA, the CDR3 is TGTGCTAGTGGTTTCATGCGGGGGGCCAATTGGGGCACAGATACGCAGTATTTT. Its protein product is CASGFMRGANWGTDTQYF. The full variable domain, its missing parts supplied by reference TRBV12-5 and TRBJ2-3, is DARVTQTPRHKVTEMGQEVTMRCQPILGHNTVFWYRQTMMQGLELLAYFRNRAPLDDSGMPKDRFSAEMPDATLATLKIQPSEPRDSAVYFCASGFMRGANWGTDTQYFGPGTRLTVL.

The chain links TRBV5-6 to TRBJ2-4; D may be TRBD1 (6 bases). The germline V and J ends were trimmed by 2 bases and 6 bases, with 12 bases remaining between them. CDR1 is SGHDT, CDR2 YYEEEE, per germline. This CDR3 has 14 residues. CDR3 nucleotides: TGTGCCAGCAGCTTTTACCTCAGGGGAAACATTCAGTACTTC. Translating gives CASSFYLRGNIQYF.

The chain is built from TRBV7-9 and TRBJ1-5, with unresolved D. Trimming took 2 bases from V and 2 from J, leaving 4 bases between them. The CDR3 is 13 amino acids. Germline loops: CDR1 SEHNR, CDR2 FQNEAQ (reference sequence). The CDR3 protein is CASSLTGNQPQHF. The CDR3 region has the DNA TGTGCCAGCAGCTTAACAGGCAATCAGCCCCAGCATTTT.

This chain links TRBV6-5 with TRBJ1-2; D gene uncertain. This CDR3 is 13 amino acids long. Germline V gene lookup returns CDR1 MNHEY and CDR2 SVGAGI. Trimming stripped 3 bases from V and 2 bases from J, with 7 bases between. The CDR3 region has the DNA TGTGCCAGCAGTTATTTCATAAACTATGGCTACACCTTC. As protein: CASSYFINYGYTF.

The J gene is TRBJ1-5, the V gene TRBV19; possible D gene TRBD1, 6 bases. Looked up from germline, CDR1 is LNHDA and CDR2 is SQIVND (reference sequence). Trimming removed 9 bases at V and 3 bases at J, with 21 bases between. The CDR3 runs 16 residues. The CDR3 nucleotides read TGTGCCAGCACGGGGCGGGCAGGGGCCCACAATCAGCCCCAGCATTTT. Protein sequence: CASTGRAGAHNQPQHF.

This clone showed up just a few times. The chain carries TRBV7-9 and TRBJ1-1, with D possibly matching TRBD1 (5 bases). The CDR3 runs 15 residues. The germline CDR1 and CDR2 sequences are SEHNR and FQNEAQ (reference sequence). V shed 9 bases and J shed 3 bases, with 20 bases lying between them. DNA of the CDR3: TGTGCCAGTCGGCGGGCCAGCCTAGGGGACACTGAAGCTTTCTTT. Translation gives CASRRASLGDTEAFF. The variable domain in full, with the rest retrieved from reference TRBV7-9 and TRBJ1-1, is DTGVSQNPRHKITKRGQNVTFRCDPISEHNRLYWYRQTLGQGPEFLTYFQNEAQLEKSRLLSDRFSAERPKGSFSTLEIQRTEQGDSAMYLCASRRASLGDTEAFFGQGTRLTVV.

V usage is TRBV6-4 and J usage is TRBJ1-5; 9 bases map to TRBD1. Trimming cost V 5 bases and J 5 bases; bases outside gene matches: 7. CDR1 and CDR2 from the germline V gene are MRHNA and SNTAGT. The CDR3 has 15 residues. CDR3 DNA: TGTGCCAGCAGTCCCGGGACAGGGATTGATCAGCCCCAGCATTTT. As protein: CASSPGTGIDQPQHF.

The chain carries TRBV2 and TRBJ1-1; 9 bases line up with TRBD1. The junction had 1 base not matched to a gene; V was cut back by 8 bases and J by 0 bases. The CDR3 has 13 amino acids. Germline CDR1 reads SNHLY; CDR2 reads FYNNEI. The DNA of the CDR3 is TGTGCCAGCTGGACAGGGGTGAACACTGAAGCTTTCTTT. Its translation is CASWTGVNTEAFF.

This clone was detected once. The V gene is TRBV28, the J gene TRBJ2-7, with 7 bases identical to TRBD1. V lost 5 bases and J lost 3; bases outside the gene matches: 7. The CDR3 has 14 residues. Looked up from germline, CDR1 is MDHEN and CDR2 is SYDVKM. The CDR3: CASSPPAGGYEQYF. CDR3 coding DNA: TGTGCCAGCAGTCCCCCAGCAGGGGGCTACGAGCAGTACTTC.

This sequence joins TRBV6-5 and TRBJ2-5, with a tentative D call TRBD2 (6 bases). There are 15 residues in the CDR3. From germline, CDR1 is MNHEY and CDR2 SVGAGI. V was trimmed by 0 bases and J by 1 base, leaving 9 bases between them. CDR3 sequence: CASSYSGTPQETQYF. CDR3 DNA: TGTGCCAGCAGTTACTCGGGGACTCCCCAAGAGACCCAGTACTTC.

The chain combines TRBV9 with TRBJ2-3; 7 bases agree with TRBD2. V lost 0 bases and J lost 7; bases outside the gene matches: 2. CDR1 is SGDLS and CDR2 is YYNGEE in the germline V gene. The CDR3 runs 13 residues. DNA for the CDR3: TGTGCCAGCAGCGTAGGGGGAGGGTATACGCAGTATTTT. This codes for CASSVGGGYTQYF.